A single sample is the source of the 7 T cell receptor beta chains below, sequenced in a study of blood T cell repertoires in COVID-19 (dated by TCRdb to the early 2020s). The library was produced with the immunoSEQ multiplex PCR assay. This immuneACCESS table, as held by TCRdb, lists in-frame sequences with V and J called but not all clones. Of the missing ones, under half trace to an unresolved V gene in checked studies; the others have no known cause. This sample has over 35,000 clones in its table, and roughly 80% of those were observed once. Jointly, the top ten make up about 25% of the sample. Sequenced sample: peripheral blood. The origin of the receptors is a human donor with acute or convalescent COVID-19. The donor label of this sample is uncertain.

The CDR3, as DNA: TGTGCCAGCAGCGAGAGGACTAGCGGGATAGGAGCAGATACGCAGTATTTT. It encodes CASSERTSGIGADTQYF. The chain links TRBV9 to TRBJ2-3, with 12 bases matching TRBD2. The CDR3 runs 17 residues. After removal of 3 bases from V and 4 bases from J, the junction contained 9 bases not matched to a gene. CDR1 is SGDLS and CDR2 is YYNGEE in the germline V gene.

Written as DNA, the CDR3 is TGTGCCAGTACAAGGGGCGCCTCTGGCTACACCTTC. This sequence encodes CASTRGASGYTF. The V and J genes are TRBV19 and TRBJ1-2, with D possibly matching TRBD1 (5 bases). The V and J ends lost 7 bases and 7 bases respectively, with 13 bases between them. The CDR3 consists of 12 residues. Germline V gives CDR1 LNHDA, CDR2 SQIVND (reference sequence).

V and J are TRBV19 and TRBJ1-6; the match to TRBD1 covers 8 bases. The J segment lost 9 bases and the V segment lost 6 bases, leaving 7 bases of the junction unmatched. Germline-derived CDR1 and CDR2 are LNHDA and SQIVND (reference sequence). The CDR3 has 14 amino acids. CDR3 loop: CASSQGAPGSPLHF. The CDR3 region has the DNA TGTGCCAGTAGCCAGGGGGCCCCTGGTTCACCCCTCCACTTT.

This rearrangement joins TRBV4-3 to TRBJ1-2, with D uncertain. Per the germline V gene, CDR1 is LGHNA and CDR2 is YSLEER. This CDR3 region has 16 residues. V was clipped by 0 bases and J by 5 bases, with 16 bases between them. CDR3 nucleotides: TGCGCCAGCAGCCAAGATCTGCAGGTTACGTTGTATGGCTACACCTTC. The encoded protein is CASSQDLQVTLYGYTF.

This chain links TRBV19 with TRBJ1-1, with D possibly being TRBD1 (6 bases). Germline loops: CDR1 LNHDA, CDR2 SQIVND (reference sequence). V lost 7 bases and J lost 1, with 10 bases in between. The CDR3 consists of 13 residues. The CDR3 sequence: CASNPDRNTEAFF. CDR3 nucleotide sequence: TGTGCCAGTAACCCGGACAGGAACACTGAAGCTTTCTTT.

The chain links TRBV3-1 (or the pseudogene TRBV3-2) to TRBJ2-4; 13 bases fit TRBD2. Germline lookup yields CDR1 LGHDT and CDR2 YNNKEL (reference sequence). V dropped 3 bases and J dropped 6; count of bases not matched to a gene: 14. The CDR3 is 19 residues long. The CDR3 region is CASSQGPGTSGKERNIQYF. The CDR3 DNA is TGTGCCAGCAGCCAGGGGCCCGGGACTAGCGGGAAAGAGAGAAACATTCAGTACTTC.

The V gene is TRBV27, the J gene TRBJ1-4, with D unclear. Germline-derived CDR1 and CDR2 are MNHEY and SMNVEV (reference sequence). V dropped 1 base and J dropped 5 bases, with 8 bases sitting between them. The CDR3 has 14 amino acids. This chain's CDR3 is CASSLYAGNEKLFF. The DNA of the CDR3 is TGTGCCAGCAGTTTATACGCGGGGAATGAAAAACTGTTTTTT.